The T cell receptor (beta chain) under discussion was sequenced for a study of blood T cell repertoires in COVID-19. Using immunoSEQ multiplex PCR, the repertoire was profiled, and TCRdb retains in-frame clones only, with some absent. Of about 69,000 clones listed, roughly 89% are singletons. This CDR3 contains 21 residues. Germline V gene lookup returns CDR1 ENHRY and CDR2 SYGVKD. V gave up 2 bases and J gave up 0 bases; unmatched junction bases: 18. This TCR derives from a man aged 25-45 years with acute or convalescent COVID-19. The V and J genes are TRBV10-3 and TRBJ2-3; 9 nucleotides align to TRBD2. The sequenced sample consisted of peripheral blood. CDR3 protein: CAISEAYSGGAPLGSTDTQYF. The CDR3 DNA is TGTGCCATCAGTGAGGCCTATAGCGGGGGAGCCCCTCTTGGGAGCACAGATACGCAGTATTTT.